Listed here are 12 T cell receptor beta chains from one sample, sequenced in a study of T-cell reconstitution after alpha-beta-depleted transplantation in children. The library targeted TCRbeta and was prepared with unique molecular identifiers. TCRdb passed the PCR reads through MiXCR, listing each CDR3 protein once. Among some 520,000 distinct CDR3 sequences, 32% were seen once, and the ten largest hold approximately 2.3%. The specimen was PBMCs from the stem cell graft donor, collected from the stem cell graft. The receptors were sampled from a human donor who donated a stem cell graft to a child with aplastic anemia.

This chain joins TRBV5-1 and TRBJ2-1; the D gene could be TRBD1 or TRBD2 (5 bases each). V lost 3 bases and J 5 bases, leaving 21 bases between the germline ends. Germline V gene lookup returns CDR1 SGHRS and CDR2 YFSETQ. The CDR3 length is 17 residues. In nucleotides, the CDR3 is TGCGCCAGCAGCTCGGGCCCACTAGTGGGACCCAACAATGAGCAGTTCTTC. As protein: CASSSGPLVGPNNEQFF. The full variable domain, in which reference TRBV5-1 and TRBJ2-1 provide the parts outside the CDR3, is KAGVTQTPRYLIKTRGQQVTLSCSPISGHRSVSWYQQTPGQGLQFLFEYFSETQRNKGNFPGRFSGRQFSNSRSEMNVSTLELGDSALYLCASSSGPLVGPNNEQFFGPGTRLTVL.

V and J are TRBV29-1 and TRBJ1-1; D possibly corresponds to TRBD1 (6 bases). CDR1 and CDR2 (germline): SQVTM, ANQGSEA. V lost 0 bases to trimming and J lost 4 bases, with 9 bases between them. This CDR3 spans 13 amino acids. The CDR3 DNA reads TGCAGCGTTGAAGACGGGGGGCCCACTGAAGCTTTCTTT. As protein: CSVEDGGPTEAFF.

The chain is built from TRBV24-1 and TRBJ2-1, with 9 nucleotides matching TRBD1. This CDR3 contains 17 residues. CDR1 is KGHDR and CDR2 is SFDVKD in the germline V gene. The V gene end was trimmed by 4 bases and the J gene end by 4 bases; junction bases not matched to a gene: 10. CDR3 DNA: TGTGCCACCAGTGACAAGATACCGGGACAGGGATACAATGAGCAGTTCTTC. It translates to CATSDKIPGQGYNEQFF.

The chain uses TRBV29-1 and TRBJ1-2, with D perhaps matching TRBD1 (5 bases). Germline CDR1 is SQVTM and CDR2 is ANQGSEA. CDR3 length equals 15 residues. Trimming shortened V by 0 bases and J by 4 bases, and 15 bases separated the two germline ends. CDR3 nucleotides: TGCAGCGTTGAAGATGTCCAGGGAGATTTCTATGGCTACACCTTC. Its translation: CSVEDVQGDFYGYTF.

This clonotype was picked up a small number of times. This chain links TRBV28 with TRBJ2-7; possibly TRBD2 for D (5 bases). Germline-derived CDR1 and CDR2 are MDHEN and SYDVKM. V was cut by 3 bases and J by 4 bases, with 7 bases left in between. The CDR3 consists of 12 residues. CDR3 loop: CASSFSAYEQYF. The CDR3 DNA reads TGTGCCAGCAGTTTTAGCGCATACGAGCAGTACTTC.

This clonotype was found a few times. This chain uses TRBV5-1 with TRBJ2-7; a possible D gene is TRBD2 (6 bases). The CDR3 is 15 residues long. Germline V gives CDR1 SGHRS, CDR2 YFSETQ. V lost 5 bases and J lost 0, with 15 bases in between. CDR3 in DNA: TGCGCCAGCAGGGAGGGGACTCCGAGCTCCTACGAGCAGTACTTC. Translation: CASREGTPSSYEQYF.

V is TRBV30 and J is TRBJ2-7, with a possible D match to TRBD2 (7 bases). This CDR3 has 14 amino acids. V lost 0 bases, J lost 3 bases, and 12 bases lay in between. From germline, CDR1 is GTSNPN and CDR2 SVGIG (reference sequence). The CDR3 sequence: CAWSVGGLHYEQYV. As DNA, the CDR3 is TGTGCCTGGAGTGTAGGGGGACTACACTACGAGCAGTACGTC.

This clonotype was counted only a few times. CDR3 nucleotides: TGTGCCAGCTCCCCTGTAGCGGGGACCTCCTACGAGCAGTACTTC. Residues: CASSPVAGTSYEQYF. V and J are TRBV18 and TRBJ2-7; TRBD2 agrees at 8 bases. Germline CDR1 and CDR2: KGHSH and LQKENI. The trim removed 6 bases at V and 0 bases at J, leaving 7 bases unmatched. The CDR3 is 15 amino acids.

The chain has TRBV20-1 and TRBJ1-2; D is uncertain. The CDR3 contains 16 residues. Germline V gene lookup returns CDR1 DFQATT and CDR2 SNEGSKA (reference sequence). V was clipped by 0 bases and J by 0 bases, with 14 bases between them. DNA of the CDR3: TGCAGTGCTAGAGATCCTTCGGCCCTATCTAACTATGGCTACACCTTC. It encodes CSARDPSALSNYGYTF.

The genes are TRBV6-1 and TRBJ2-1; 9 bases are a match to TRBD2. Germline CDR1 is MNHNS and CDR2 is SASEGT. This CDR3 is built from 13 residues. J gave up 12 bases and V 5 bases, and 8 bases lay outside the gene matches. The CDR3 sequence is CASSPSGDGWQFF. The CDR3 DNA reads as TGTGCCAGCAGTCCTAGCGGGGACGGCTGGCAGTTCTTC.

This clonotype has a handful of counts. The V and J genes are TRBV2 and TRBJ2-1, with a weak D call TRBD2 (6 bases). The CDR3 runs 16 residues. The germline V gene has CDR1 SNHLY and CDR2 FYNNEI. V was clipped by 4 bases and J by 1 base, with 14 bases between them. The DNA for the CDR3 is TGTGCCAGCAGTGCGGAGGGCGGGTTGTCCTACAATGAGCAGTTCTTC. Translating gives CASSAEGGLSYNEQFF.

This clonotype was seen a few times. V usage is TRBV7-8 and J usage is TRBJ2-1, with D perhaps matching TRBD2 (5 bases). V lost 5 bases to trimming and J lost 5 bases, with 13 bases between them. Per the germline V gene, CDR1 is SGHVS and CDR2 is FQNEAQ. The CDR3 covers 14 residues. In DNA form, the CDR3 reads TGTGCCAGCAGCCCCCGGGAAGGGCACAATGAGCAGTTCTTC. It specifies CASSPREGHNEQFF. Using reference TRBV7-8 and TRBJ2-1 for the parts outside the CDR3, the full variable domain is GAGVSQSPRYKVAKRGQDVALRCDPISGHVSLFWYQQALGQGPEFLTYFQNEAQLDKSGLPSDRFFAERPEGSVSTLKIQRTQQEDSAVYLCASSPREGHNEQFFGPGTRLTVL.